This TCR beta chain was recorded in a study of blood T cell repertoires in COVID-19. Study background: PBMCs, B-cell-depleted T cells, or T cells were the source of the cDNA or gDNA that made up the material.

Sequencing was performed with immunoSEQ multiplex PCR; in TCRdb, only in-frame clones are kept and a portion is missing. The repertoire holds about 54,000 clones, about 90% seen once, with 8.5% in the top ten. The CDR3 is 16 amino acids. Germline V gene data show CDR1 as MNHEY and CDR2 as SMNVEV (reference sequence). Trimming removed 3 bases from V and 3 bases from J; junction bases left unmatched: 7. The J gene is TRBJ2-2, the V gene TRBV27; 7 bases agree with TRBD1. The sequenced sample consisted of peripheral blood. The receptor's source is a man in his 60s with active COVID-19. CDR3 in amino acids: CASSLSRGRDTGELFF. CDR3 bases: TGTGCCAGCAGTTTGTCGAGGGGGCGAGACACCGGGGAGCTGTTTTTT.